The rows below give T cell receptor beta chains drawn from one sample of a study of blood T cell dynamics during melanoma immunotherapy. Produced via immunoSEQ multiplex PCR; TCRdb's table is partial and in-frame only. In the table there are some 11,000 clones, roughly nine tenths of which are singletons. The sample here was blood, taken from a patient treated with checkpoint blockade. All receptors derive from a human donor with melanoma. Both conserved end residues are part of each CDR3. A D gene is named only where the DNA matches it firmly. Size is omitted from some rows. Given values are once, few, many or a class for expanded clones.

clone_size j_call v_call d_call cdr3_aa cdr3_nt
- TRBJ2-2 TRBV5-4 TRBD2 CASSLGLAGSGELFF TGTGCCAGCAGCTTGGGGCTAGCGGGATCCGGGGAGCTGTTTTTT
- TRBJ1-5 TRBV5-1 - CASSPRGGNQPQHF TGCGCCAGCAGCCCGAGGGGGGGGAATCAGCCCCAGCATTTT
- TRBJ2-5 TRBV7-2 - CASSLAGIGYETQYF TGTGCCAGCAGCTTAGCAGGGATTGGGTATGAGACCCAGTACTTC
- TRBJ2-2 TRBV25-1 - CASSDGRDTGELFF TGTGCCAGCAGTGACGGGAGAGACACCGGGGAGCTGTTTTTT
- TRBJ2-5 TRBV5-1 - CASSLQETQYF TGCGCCAGCAGCCTGCAAGAGACCCAGTACTTC
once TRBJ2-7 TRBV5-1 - CASRSGIYAEQHF TGCGCCAGCAGATCCGGGATATACGCCGAGCAGCACTTC
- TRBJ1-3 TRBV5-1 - CASSPTTVSGNTIYF TGCGCCAGCAGCCCAACCACAGTCTCTGGAAACACCATATATTTT
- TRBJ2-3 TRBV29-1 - CSACVPARGDTQYF TGCTCCGCCTGCGTCCCGGCGAGGGGGGATACGCAGTATTTT
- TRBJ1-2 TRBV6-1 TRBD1 CASSETGQGALFGRGYTF TGTGCCAGCAGTGAGACCGGACAGGGGGCTTTATTCGGTAGGGGCTACACCTTC
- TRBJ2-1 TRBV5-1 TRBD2 CASSPAGPFYNEQFF TGCGCCAGCAGCCCAGCGGGGCCCTTCTACAATGAGCAGTTCTTC
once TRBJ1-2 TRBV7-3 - CASSLGSANYGYTF TGTGCCAGCAGCTTAGGGTCAGCGAACTATGGCTACACCTTC
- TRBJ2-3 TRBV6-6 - CASSARDSTDTQYF TGTGCCAGCAGTGCCCGGGACTCGACAGATACGCAGTATTTT
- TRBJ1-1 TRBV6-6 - CASRPTGPSLEAFF TGTGCCAGCCGCCCGACAGGCCCCTCTCTTGAAGCTTTCTTT